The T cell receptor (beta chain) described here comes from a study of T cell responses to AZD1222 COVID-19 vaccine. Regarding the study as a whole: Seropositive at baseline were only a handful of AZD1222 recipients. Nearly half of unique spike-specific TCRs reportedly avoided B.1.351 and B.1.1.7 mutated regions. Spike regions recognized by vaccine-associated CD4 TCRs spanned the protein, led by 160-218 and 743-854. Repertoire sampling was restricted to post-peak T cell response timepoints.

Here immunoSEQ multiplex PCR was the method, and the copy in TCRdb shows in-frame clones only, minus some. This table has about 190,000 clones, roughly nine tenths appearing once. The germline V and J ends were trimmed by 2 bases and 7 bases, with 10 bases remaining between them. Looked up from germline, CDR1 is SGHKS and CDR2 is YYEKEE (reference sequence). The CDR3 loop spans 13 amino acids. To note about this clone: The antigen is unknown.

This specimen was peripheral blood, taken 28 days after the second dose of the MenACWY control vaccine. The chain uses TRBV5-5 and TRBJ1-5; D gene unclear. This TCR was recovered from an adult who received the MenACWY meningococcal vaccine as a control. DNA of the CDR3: TGTGCCAGCAGCTTTTTCACGGGCCAGCCCCAGCATTTT. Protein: CASSFFTGQPQHF.